Listed below are T cell receptor beta chains from one sample, sequenced in a study of CD8 T cells in Susac syndrome. TCRdb independently ran MiXCR on the immunoSEQ multiplex PCR reads; one entry per CDR3 protein. The profile covers some 150,000 distinct CDR3 sequences, with roughly 95% appearing a single time and about 0.16% taken by the ten largest. Sequenced material: CD4+ T cells from PBMCs. Every receptor here comes from a human donor with Susac syndrome. Each CDR3 is given with its conserved first and last residue. D genes are given only for firm matches. Part of the rows lack a size; the others show once, few, many or a class for expanded clones.

v_gene	j_gene	abundance	d_gene	len	CDR3nt	CDR3aa
TRBV3-1	TRBJ2-5	NA	NA	14	TGTGCCAGCAGCCTCCGCATGGGCGGAGAGACCCAGTACTTC	CASSLRMGGETQYF
TRBV19	TRBJ2-1	NA	NA	9	TGTGCCACGGGACTTGAGCAGTTCTTC	CATGLEQFF
TRBV20-1	TRBJ1-2	NA	NA	11	TGCAGTCCGGAGACAGCTTATGGCTACACCTTC	CSPETAYGYTF
TRBV29-1	TRBJ2-5	NA	TRBD1	13	TGCAGCGTTGAAAGACAGGGGAAGAAGACCCAGTACTTC	CSVERQGKKTQYF
TRBV10-3	TRBJ1-2	NA	NA	11	TGTGCCACCAAGGTAGCGGAGGACTACACCTTC	CATKVAEDYTF
TRBV20-1	TRBJ2-7	few	TRBD2	13	TGCAGTGCTAGCCTAGCGGGGGTCGGGGAGCAGTACTTC	CSASLAGVGEQYF
TRBV6-5	TRBJ1-2	NA	NA	12	TGTGCCAGCAGTTACGCACAGTATGGCTACACCTTC	CASSYAQYGYTF
TRBV14	TRBJ2-5	NA	NA	14	TGTGCCAGCAGCCACTCCGGGAACCGAGAGGCCCAGTACTTC	CASSHSGNREAQYF
TRBV29-1	TRBJ1-2	NA	TRBD1	14	TGCAGCGTTGAGCTTGACAGGGCCTTTAGTGGCTACACCTTC	CSVELDRAFSGYTF
TRBV24-1	TRBJ2-5	NA	NA	14	TGTGCCACCAGCCCCGACTCCTCCCAAGAGACCCAGTACTTC	CATSPDSSQETQYF
TRBV4-2	TRBJ2-5	NA	NA	21	TGTGCCAGCAGCCAAGAGATCGACTTCTCCGGGACGGGGAAGGTCAAAGAGACCCAGTACTTC	CASSQEIDFSGTGKVKETQYF
TRBV5-4	TRBJ2-3	once	TRBD1	15	TGTGCCAGCAGCCCGAGGACAGGCGCCACAGATACGCAGTATTTT	CASSPRTGATDTQYF
TRBV25-1	TRBJ2-4	NA	TRBD1	12	TGTGCCAGCAGTAACACAGGGGGCATTCAGTACTTC	CASSNTGGIQYF
TRBV20-1	TRBJ2-2	NA	NA	16	TGCAGTGCTATAAAGGCAGGGAAGGTTTTCACCGGGGAGCTGTTTTTT	CSAIKAGKVFTGELFF
TRBV27	TRBJ1-6	once	NA	12	TGTGCCAGCAGCCCCTATAATTCACCCCTCCACTTT	CASSPYNSPLHF
TRBV29-1	TRBJ2-6	NA	NA	15	TGCAGCGTTGTCTCAGGGGCTCCCGGGGCCAACGTCCTGACTTTC	CSVVSGAPGANVLTF
TRBV29-1	TRBJ2-5	NA	TRBD1	13	TGCAGTGATTCCAGGGGGCGGCAAGAGACCCAGTACTTC	CSDSRGRQETQYF
TRBV6-2/TRBV6-3	TRBJ1-2	once	NA	14	TGTGCCAGCAGCTCTACCAGGGGACAATATGGCTACACCTTC	CASSSTRGQYGYTF
TRBV9	TRBJ1-1	once	NA	18	TGTGCCAGCAGCGTCGGCGCGAGTGGGTACATCTCCGACACTGAAGCTTTCTTT	CASSVGASGYISDTEAFF
TRBV12-3/TRBV12-4	TRBJ1-2	NA	NA	12	TGTGCCAGCAGTCCCCGGGAAGAGGGCTACACCTTC	CASSPREEGYTF
TRBV5-6	TRBJ2-7	NA	TRBD1	15	TGTGCCAGCAGCTCCGGAACAACAGGGGTCGACGAGCAGTACTTC	CASSSGTTGVDEQYF
TRBV20-1	TRBJ1-5	NA	NA	13	TGCAGTGCCCGTTCGGGCCCCCAGACGCCCCAGCATTTT	CSARSGPQTPQHF
TRBV27	TRBJ2-5	NA	TRBD1	18	TGTGCCAGCAGTTTTGCGACCCCGGGACAGGGGTACCAAGAGACCCAGTACTTC	CASSFATPGQGYQETQYF
TRBV29-1	TRBJ1-2	NA	TRBD1	11	TGCACGGACAGGGGGGACTATGGCTACACCTTC	CTDRGDYGYTF
TRBV7-2	TRBJ1-2	NA	NA	13	TGTGCCAGCAGCTGGACAGTTAACTATGGCTACACCTTC	CASSWTVNYGYTF